This T cell receptor (beta chain) appears in the sequencing data of a study of shared clonotypes between healthy human individuals. This clone occurred once. CD45RO negativity and positive selection for CCR7 defined naive CD8 cells, a population that excluded terminally differentiated effector memory CD45RA+ cells. Profiled with immunoSEQ multiplex PCR; TCRdb holds only in-frame clones, not every one. The sample yields about 1,900,000 clones, roughly 95% seen once. The V gene's germline CDR1 is SGHKS and CDR2 YYEKEE (reference sequence). There are 12 residues in the CDR3. V lost 3 bases to trimming and J lost 5 bases; unmatched junction nucleotides: 2.

Input material: naive CD8+ T cells sorted from blood. The clonotype was recovered from a man in his late teens or twenties in good health. V gene TRBV5-5 combines with J gene TRBJ2-7; 7 nucleotides line up with TRBD1. The CDR3 is CASSYTGDEQYF. The CDR3 nucleotides read TGTGCCAGCAGCTACACAGGGGACGAGCAGTACTTC.